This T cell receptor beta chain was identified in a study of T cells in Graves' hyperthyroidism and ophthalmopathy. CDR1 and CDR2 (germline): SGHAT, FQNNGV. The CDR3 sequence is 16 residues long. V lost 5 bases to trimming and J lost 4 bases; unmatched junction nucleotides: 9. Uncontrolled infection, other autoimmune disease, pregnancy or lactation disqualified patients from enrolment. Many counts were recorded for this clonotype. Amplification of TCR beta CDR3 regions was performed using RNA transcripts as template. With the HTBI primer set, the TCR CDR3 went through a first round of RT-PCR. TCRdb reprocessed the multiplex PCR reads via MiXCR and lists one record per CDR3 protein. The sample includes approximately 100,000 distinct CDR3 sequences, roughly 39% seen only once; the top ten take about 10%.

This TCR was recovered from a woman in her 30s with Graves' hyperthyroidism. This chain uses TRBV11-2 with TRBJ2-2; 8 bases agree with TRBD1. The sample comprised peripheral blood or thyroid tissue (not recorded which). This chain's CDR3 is CASSPRGLFFTGELFF. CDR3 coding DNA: TGTGCCAGCAGCCCCAGGGGGCTTTTTTTCACCGGGGAGCTGTTTTTT.